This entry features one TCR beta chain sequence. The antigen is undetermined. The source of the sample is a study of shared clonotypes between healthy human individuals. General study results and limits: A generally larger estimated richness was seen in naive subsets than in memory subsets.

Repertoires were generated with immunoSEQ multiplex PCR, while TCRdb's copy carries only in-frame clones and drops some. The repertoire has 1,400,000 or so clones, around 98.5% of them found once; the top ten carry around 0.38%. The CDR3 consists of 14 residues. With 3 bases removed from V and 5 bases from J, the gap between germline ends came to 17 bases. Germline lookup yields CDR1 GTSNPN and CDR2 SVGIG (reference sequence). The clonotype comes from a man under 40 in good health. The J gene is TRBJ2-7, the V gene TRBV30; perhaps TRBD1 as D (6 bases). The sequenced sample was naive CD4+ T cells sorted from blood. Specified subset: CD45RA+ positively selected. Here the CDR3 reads CAWSAGQPGHEQYF. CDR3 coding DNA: TGTGCCTGGAGCGCTGGACAGCCGGGCCACGAGCAGTACTTC.